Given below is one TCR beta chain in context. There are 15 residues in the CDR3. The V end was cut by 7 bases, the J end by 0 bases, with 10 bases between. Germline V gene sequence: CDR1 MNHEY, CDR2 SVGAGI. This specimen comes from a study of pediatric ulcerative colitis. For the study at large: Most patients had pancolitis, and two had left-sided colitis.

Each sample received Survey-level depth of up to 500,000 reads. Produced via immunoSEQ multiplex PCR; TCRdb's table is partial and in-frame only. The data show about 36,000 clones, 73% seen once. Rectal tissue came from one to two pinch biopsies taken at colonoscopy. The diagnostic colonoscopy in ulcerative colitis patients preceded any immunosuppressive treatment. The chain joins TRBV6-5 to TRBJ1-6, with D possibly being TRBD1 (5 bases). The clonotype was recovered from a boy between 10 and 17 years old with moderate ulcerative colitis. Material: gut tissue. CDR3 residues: CASTSGGSYNSPLHF. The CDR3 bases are TGTGCCAGCACCTCCGGGGGCTCCTATAATTCACCCCTCCACTTT.